The subject of this entry is one TCR beta chain. With 8 bases removed from V and 1 base from J, the gap between germline ends came to 14 bases. Germline CDR1 is SGHAT and CDR2 is FQNNGV. This CDR3 region has 14 residues. This sample is part of a study of identical twins' blood T cells. TCRdb called the 5' RACE reads again in MiXCR, with one record for every CDR3 protein. The data contain fewer than 450,000 distinct CDR3 sequences, roughly 31% of them singletons. The genes are TRBV11-2 and TRBJ1-1; D may be TRBD1 (6 bases). Sample: PBMCs. The clonotype was recovered from a woman between 18 and 50 years old in good health. DNA of the CDR3: TGTGCCAGCCGATTCTGGGACACGAACACTGAAGCTTTCTTT. Its translation: CASRFWDTNTEAFF.